One and the same sample provided the 3 T cell receptor beta chains below, sequenced in a study of cytomegalovirus exposure and HLA in healthy donors (TCRdb year 2017). The library was built by means of the immunoSEQ multiplex PCR assay. For the multiplex PCR, a mixture combining 60 forward primers for TCR Vbeta segments and 13 reverse primers for TCR Jbeta segments was used. TCRdb mirrors the immuneACCESS table, restricted to in-frame sequences. Some clones are absent from its copies; in checked studies, under half trace to an unresolved V gene, and the reason for the others is unknown. This sample lists some 130,000 clones; roughly four fifths were detected once. Of the sample, around 2% falls within the top ten clones. Sequencing was carried out using PBMCs. The receptors were gathered from a young man in good health and CMV-seronegative.

The chain is built from TRBV6-1 and TRBJ2-5; 11 bases match TRBD2. This CDR3 contains 15 residues. Germline V gene lookup returns CDR1 MNHNS and CDR2 SASEGT. The junction had 6 bases not matched to a gene; V was cut back by 5 bases and J by 4 bases. The CDR3 loop reads CASSRNLAGGETQYF. CDR3 nucleotides: TGTGCCAGCAGTCGCAATCTAGCGGGAGGAGAGACCCAGTACTTC.

This clone was seen a few times. The gene calls are TRBV5-6 and TRBJ2-2, with 12 bases aligning to TRBD1. The CDR3 extends over 17 amino acids. The V segment lost 0 bases and the J segment 4 bases; nucleotides outside the gene matches: 4. Per the germline V gene, CDR1 is SGHDT and CDR2 is YYEEEE. The CDR3 reads CASSLGDRGRFTGELFF. DNA for the CDR3: TGTGCCAGCAGCTTGGGGGACAGGGGGCGTTTCACCGGGGAGCTGTTTTTT.

In its sample, this clone was seen a few times. This chain links TRBV2 with TRBJ1-1; D remains unclear. This CDR3 contains 12 residues. Germline V gene sequence: CDR1 SNHLY, CDR2 FYNNEI. Trimming took off 1 base at V and 9 bases at J, with 9 bases between the two ends. The CDR3 sequence is CASSEEEQKAFF. The CDR3, as DNA: TGTGCCAGCAGTGAAGAGGAACAGAAAGCTTTCTTT.